This paragraph reports one T cell receptor (beta chain). The data derive from a study of cytomegalovirus exposure and HLA in healthy donors. PCR primers comprised 60 Vbeta and 13 Jbeta primers. Produced via immunoSEQ multiplex PCR; TCRdb's table is partial and in-frame only. The sample carries 95,000 to 150,000 clones, 75% to 90% recorded once. The germline V gene encodes CDR1 ENHRY and CDR2 SYGVKD. V was trimmed by 4 bases and J by 3 bases, leaving 7 bases between them. The CDR3 is 12 amino acids. Specimen: PBMCs. The chain combines TRBV10-3 with TRBJ2-7, with a tentative D call TRBD2 (5 bases). The receptor's source is a man aged 25-45 years in good health and CMV-seronegative. The CDR3 here is CAISGGVYEQYF. The CDR3 nucleotides read TGTGCCATCAGTGGGGGAGTCTACGAGCAGTACTTC.